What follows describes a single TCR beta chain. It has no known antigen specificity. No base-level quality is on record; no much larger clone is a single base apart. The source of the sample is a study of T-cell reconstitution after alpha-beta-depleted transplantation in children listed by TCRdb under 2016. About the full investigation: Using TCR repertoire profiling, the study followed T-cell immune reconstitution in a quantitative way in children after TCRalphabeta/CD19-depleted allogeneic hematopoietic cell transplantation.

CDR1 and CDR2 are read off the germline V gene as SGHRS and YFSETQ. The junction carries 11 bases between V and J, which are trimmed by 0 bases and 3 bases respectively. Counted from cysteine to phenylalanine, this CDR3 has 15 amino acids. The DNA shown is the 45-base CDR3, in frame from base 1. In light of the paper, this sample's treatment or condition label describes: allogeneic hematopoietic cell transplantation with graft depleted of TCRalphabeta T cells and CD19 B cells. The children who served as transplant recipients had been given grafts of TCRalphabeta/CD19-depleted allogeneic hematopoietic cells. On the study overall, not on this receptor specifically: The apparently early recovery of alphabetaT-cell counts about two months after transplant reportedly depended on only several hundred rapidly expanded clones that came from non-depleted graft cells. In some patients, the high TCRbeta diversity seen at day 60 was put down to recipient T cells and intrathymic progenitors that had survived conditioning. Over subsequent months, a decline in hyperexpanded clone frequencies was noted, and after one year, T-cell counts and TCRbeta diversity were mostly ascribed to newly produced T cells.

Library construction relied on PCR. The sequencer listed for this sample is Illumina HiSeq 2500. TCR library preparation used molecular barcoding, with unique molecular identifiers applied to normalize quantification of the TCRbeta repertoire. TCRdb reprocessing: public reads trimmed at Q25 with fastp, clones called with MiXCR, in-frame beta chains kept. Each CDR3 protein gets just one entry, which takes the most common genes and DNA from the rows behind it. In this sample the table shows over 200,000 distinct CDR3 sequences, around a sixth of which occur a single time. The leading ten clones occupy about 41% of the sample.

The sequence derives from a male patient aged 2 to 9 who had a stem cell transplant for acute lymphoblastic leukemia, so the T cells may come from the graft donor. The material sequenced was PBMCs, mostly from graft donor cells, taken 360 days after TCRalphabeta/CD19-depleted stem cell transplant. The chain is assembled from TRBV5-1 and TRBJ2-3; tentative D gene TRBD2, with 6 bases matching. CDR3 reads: CASSLERARTDTQYF. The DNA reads TGCGCCAGCAGCTTGGAGCGGGCCCGGACAGATACGCAGTATTTT.